The entry that follows covers one T cell receptor (beta chain) sequence. These data come from a study of graft-versus-host responses after intestinal transplantation. Study background: The whole recipient group had anti-thymocyte globulin induction followed by tacrolimus and steroids for around 3 years.

CDR1 is SQVTM and CDR2 is ANQGSEA in the germline V gene. This CDR3 has 16 residues. V lost 2 bases to trimming and J lost 3 bases, with 17 bases between them. The data were produced by immunoSEQ multiplex PCR, yet TCRdb's version contains in-frame clones alone and is incomplete. Among approximately 37,000 clones listed, approximately 90% were seen once. Researchers processed graft tissue to release intraepithelial and lamina propria lymphocytes. The chain uses TRBV29-1 and TRBJ1-3, with D perhaps matching TRBD1 (5 bases). The sequence was collected from a human patient who received an intestinal transplant, so some T cells may come from the graft donor. The specimen comprised ileum tissue, sampled about 28 weeks after intestinal transplant. The chain's CDR3 is CSVESGARFGGNTIYF. As DNA, the CDR3 is TGCAGCGTTGAAAGTGGGGCCAGGTTCGGTGGAAACACCATATATTTT.